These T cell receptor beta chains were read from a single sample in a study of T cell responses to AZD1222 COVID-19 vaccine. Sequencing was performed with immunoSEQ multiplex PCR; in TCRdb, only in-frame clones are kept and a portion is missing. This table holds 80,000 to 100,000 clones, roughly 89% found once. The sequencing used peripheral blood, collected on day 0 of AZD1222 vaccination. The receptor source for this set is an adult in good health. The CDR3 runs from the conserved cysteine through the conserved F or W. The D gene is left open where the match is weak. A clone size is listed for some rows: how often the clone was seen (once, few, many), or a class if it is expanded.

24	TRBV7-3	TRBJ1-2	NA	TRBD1	TGTGCCAGCAGCTTAAGACCAAAGCTGACAGGGGCACTAGTTTCGGGGGGGCTTAACTATGGCTACACCTTC	CASSLRPKLTGALVSGGLNYGYTF
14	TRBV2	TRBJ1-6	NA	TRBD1	TGTGCCAGCAGTGGGACAGGGGAAGGGTCACCCCTCCACTTT	CASSGTGEGSPLHF
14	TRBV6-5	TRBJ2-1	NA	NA	TGTGCCAGCGGTACCGGTCTAGGTGGTAATGAGCAGTTCTTC	CASGTGLGGNEQFF
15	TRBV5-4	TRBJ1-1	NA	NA	TGTGCCAGCAGCTTCGATGGGGGCAGAGGGACTGAAGCTTTCTTT	CASSFDGGRGTEAFF
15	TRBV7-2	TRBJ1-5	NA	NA	TGTGCCAGCAGCCCATTCCAACAGTTTAGGTGGCCCCAGCATTTT	CASSPFQQFRWPQHF
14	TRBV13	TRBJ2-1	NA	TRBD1	TGTGCCAGCAGCTTAGAGACAGGGTACAATGAGCAGTTCTTC	CASSLETGYNEQFF
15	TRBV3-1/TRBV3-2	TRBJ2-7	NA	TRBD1	TGTGCCAGCAGCCAGGACAGGGCCAGCTCCTACGAGCAGTACTTC	CASSQDRASSYEQYF
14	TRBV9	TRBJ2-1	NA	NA	TGTGCCAGCAGCGCCGGCGTCAGTTTAGGTGAGCAGTTCTTC	CASSAGVSLGEQFF
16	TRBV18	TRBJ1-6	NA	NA	TGTGCCAGCTCACCCCCTAATACGGCTACTAATTCACCCCTCCACTTT	CASSPPNTATNSPLHF
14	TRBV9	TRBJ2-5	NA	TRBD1	TGTGCCAGCAGCCCCCGGACAGGGGTGGAGACCCAGTACTTC	CASSPRTGVETQYF
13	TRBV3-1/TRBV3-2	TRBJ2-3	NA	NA	TGTGCCAGCAGCCAACGAGGGGGAGATACGCAGTATTTT	CASSQRGGDTQYF
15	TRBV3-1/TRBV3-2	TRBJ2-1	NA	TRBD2	TGTGCCAGCAGCCTCTTTAGCGGGGGGGACAATGAGCAGTTCTTC	CASSLFSGGDNEQFF
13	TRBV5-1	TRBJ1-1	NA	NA	TGCGCCAGCAGCCTTAGCCCAGGGTCTGAAGCTTTCTTT	CASSLSPGSEAFF
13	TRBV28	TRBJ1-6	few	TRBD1	TGTGCCAGCAGCCGGGACAGTAATTCACCCCTCCACTTT	CASSRDSNSPLHF
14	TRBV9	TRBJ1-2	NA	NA	TGTGCCAGCAGCCCAGACCTGCTCCACTATGGCTACACCTTC	CASSPDLLHYGYTF
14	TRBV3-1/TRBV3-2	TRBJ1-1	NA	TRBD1	TGTGCCAGCAGACTGGACAGGGGATTCGGTGAAGCTTTCTTT	CASRLDRGFGEAFF